The rows below give T cell receptor beta chains drawn from one sample of a study of cytomegalovirus exposure and HLA in healthy donors. Produced via immunoSEQ multiplex PCR; TCRdb's table is partial and in-frame only. The sample has 110,000 or so clones, 67% seen once. Material for sequencing was PBMCs. The receptor set was obtained from a man between 18 and 29 years old in good health and CMV-seropositive. Each CDR3 is given with its conserved first and last residue. The D gene is left open where the match is weak. Clone size is shown for a subset of rows, as once, few, many or a class of expanded clone.

TRBJ2-1,TRBV30,.,.,TGTGCCTGGAGTGTTAATCCGTTAGAGCAGTTCTTC,CAWSVNPLEQFF
TRBJ1-6,TRBV15,.,.,TGTGCCACCAGCAGGGGAAAACAGGGTTATAATTCACCCCTCCACTTT,CATSRGKQGYNSPLHF
TRBJ1-6,TRBV2,.,.,TGTGCCAGCAGCTTGGACAGAAATTCACCCCTCCACTTT,CASSLDRNSPLHF
TRBJ2-5,TRBV5-1,.,few,TGCGCCAGCAGCTTGGCCGGAGAGACCCAGTACTTC,CASSLAGETQYF
TRBJ2-2,TRBV14,.,.,TGTGCCAGCAGCCGTTTCGGGACTGCTCACACCGGGGAGCTGTTTTTT,CASSRFGTAHTGELFF
TRBJ2-1,TRBV7-2,TRBD2,few,TGTGCCAGCAGCTTACCGGAACTAGCGGGGGGGCGCGACAATGAGCAGTTCTTC,CASSLPELAGGRDNEQFF
TRBJ1-2,TRBV9,.,.,TGTGCCAGCAGCTCGGGACTCGGGGGGCGGTATGGCTACACCTTC,CASSSGLGGRYGYTF
TRBJ1-6,TRBV5-1,.,.,TGCGCCAGCAGCTTGGGAGTACAGATTAATTCACCCCTCCACTTT,CASSLGVQINSPLHF
TRBJ2-1,TRBV9,TRBD2,once,TGTGCCAGCAGCGAAGGCGGGGGGGTAGCATCCTACAATGAGCAGTTCTTC,CASSEGGGVASYNEQFF
TRBJ1-2,TRBV27,TRBD1,few,TGTGCCAGCAGTCCTGACAGGGGGCCTGGCTATGGCTACACCTTC,CASSPDRGPGYGYTF
TRBJ1-4,TRBV29-1,.,few,TGCAGCGTTGAAACCTTCGGGACTTGTGGACTGTTTTTT,CSVETFGTCGLFF
TRBJ2-7,TRBV6-1,.,.,TGTGCCAGCAGTGGGCCTTTAAGAGGAGGCGAGCAGTACTTC,CASSGPLRGGEQYF
TRBJ2-7,TRBV7-6,TRBD2,.,TGTGCCAGCAGCCAAAGCGGGGGGGGATACGAGCAGTACTTC,CASSQSGGGYEQYF
TRBJ2-2,TRBV6-4,.,.,TGTGCCAGCAGTGTGTTCGCGAACACCGGGGAGCTGTTTTTT,CASSVFANTGELFF
TRBJ2-7,TRBV30,TRBD1,.,TGTGCCTGGAGTGTAGGGCAGGGGGCCTGGGAGCAGTACTTC,CAWSVGQGAWEQYF
TRBJ1-2,TRBV6-5,TRBD1,.,TGTGCCAGCGGACAGGGGGCGCGGGACTATGGCTACACCTTC,CASGQGARDYGYTF
TRBJ2-7,TRBV7-9,TRBD1,few,TGTGCCAGCAGCTTATTCGGGACAGTTTCCTACGAGCAGTACTTC,CASSLFGTVSYEQYF
TRBJ1-1,TRBV6-1,.,few,TGTGCCAGCACGCGACACTTGAACACTGAAGCTTTCTTT,CASTRHLNTEAFF
TRBJ1-4,TRBV5-1,TRBD1,.,TGCGCCAGCAGCCAGGGACAGGGGCGTACTAATGAAAAACTGTTTTTT,CASSQGQGRTNEKLFF
TRBJ2-7,TRBV19,.,.,TGTGCCAGTAGTTGGGGCTCGGGTTCAAGCTCCTACGAGCAGTACTTC,CASSWGSGSSSYEQYF
TRBJ1-5,TRBV7-9,.,.,TGTGCCAGCAGCTTAGTGGGACCCAGGGGAAGCAATCAGCCCCAGCATTTT,CASSLVGPRGSNQPQHF
TRBJ2-1,TRBV9,TRBD1,.,TGTGCCAGCAGCGTCCTCCGGGACAGGGGGGTCGGTGAGCAGTTCTTC,CASSVLRDRGVGEQFF
TRBJ1-6,TRBV30,.,.,TGTGCCTGGAGTGGAGGACTGTATTCACCCCTCCACTTT,CAWSGGLYSPLHF
TRBJ2-7,TRBV7-2,TRBD2,.,TGTGCCAGCAGCACCCGACTAGCGGGGACCTACGAGCAGTACTTC,CASSTRLAGTYEQYF
TRBJ2-5,TRBV4-1,TRBD1,.,TGCGCCAGCAGCCAAGAAGGGACAGGGGGAGAGACCCAGTACTTC,CASSQEGTGGETQYF
TRBJ1-2,TRBV6-4,TRBD1,few,TGTGCCAGCAGTGACGGGACAGGGGGTGGCTACCCCTTC,CASSDGTGGGYPF
TRBJ2-7,TRBV28,TRBD1,few,TGTGCCAGCAGTTTGTCTGGACAGGGAGCCTACGAGCAGTACTTC,CASSLSGQGAYEQYF
TRBJ1-5,TRBV30,TRBD1,.,TGTGCCTGGAGTGTCGATAGGGCAGGGGGCCTGAATCAGCCCCAGCATTTT,CAWSVDRAGGLNQPQHF
TRBJ2-3,TRBV5-1,TRBD2,.,TGCGCCAGCAGCTATGGAACTAGCGGGGTTATGACAGATACGCAGTATTTT,CASSYGTSGVMTDTQYF
TRBJ2-2,TRBV4-1,TRBD1,.,TGCGCCAGCAGCCAAGCTCGGGACAGGGCGGTGTTTTTT,CASSQARDRAVFF
TRBJ2-7,TRBV19,TRBD1,.,TGTGCCAGTAGTCCCGGGACAGGGAGCTACGAGCAGTACTTC,CASSPGTGSYEQYF
TRBJ2-5,TRBV5-6,TRBD2,.,TGTGCCAGCAGCTTGGTTGGGGAGGGTGCGACCCAGTACTTC,CASSLVGEGATQYF
TRBJ2-2,TRBV5-6,.,.,TGTGCCAGCAGCTTAGGGGCCCCCGGGGAGCTGTTTTTT,CASSLGAPGELFF